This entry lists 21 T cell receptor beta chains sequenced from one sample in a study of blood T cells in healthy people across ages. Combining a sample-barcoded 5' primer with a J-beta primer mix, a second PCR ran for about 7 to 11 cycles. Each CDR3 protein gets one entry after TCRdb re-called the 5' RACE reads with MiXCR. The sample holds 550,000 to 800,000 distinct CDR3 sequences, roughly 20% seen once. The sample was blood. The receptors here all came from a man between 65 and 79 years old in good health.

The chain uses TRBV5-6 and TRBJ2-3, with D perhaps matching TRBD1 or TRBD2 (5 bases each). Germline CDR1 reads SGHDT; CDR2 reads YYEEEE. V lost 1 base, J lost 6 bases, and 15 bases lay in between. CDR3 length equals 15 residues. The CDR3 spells CASSLSQGDVDTQYF. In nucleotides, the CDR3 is TGTGCCAGCAGCTTGAGCCAAGGGGACGTGGATACGCAGTATTTT.

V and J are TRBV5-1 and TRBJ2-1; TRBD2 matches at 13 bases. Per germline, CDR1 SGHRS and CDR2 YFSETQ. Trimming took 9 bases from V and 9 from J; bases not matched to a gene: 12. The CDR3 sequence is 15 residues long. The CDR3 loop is CATMPGTSGISEQFF. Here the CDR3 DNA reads TGCGCCACCATGCCAGGGACTAGCGGGATCAGTGAGCAGTTCTTC.

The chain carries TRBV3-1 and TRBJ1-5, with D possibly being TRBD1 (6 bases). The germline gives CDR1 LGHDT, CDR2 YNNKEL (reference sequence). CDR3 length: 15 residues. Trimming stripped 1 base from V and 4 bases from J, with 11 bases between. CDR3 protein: CASSQGLQGNQPQHF. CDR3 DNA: TGTGCCAGCAGCCAAGGATTACAGGGTAATCAGCCCCAGCATTTT.

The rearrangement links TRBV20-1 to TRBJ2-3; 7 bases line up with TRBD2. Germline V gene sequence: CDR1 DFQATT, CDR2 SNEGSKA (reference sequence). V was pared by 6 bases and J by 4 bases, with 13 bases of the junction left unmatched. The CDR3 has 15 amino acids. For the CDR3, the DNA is TGCAGTGCCAGCCCTGCGGGAGCCAGTCCAGATACGCAGTATTTT. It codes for CSASPAGASPDTQYF.

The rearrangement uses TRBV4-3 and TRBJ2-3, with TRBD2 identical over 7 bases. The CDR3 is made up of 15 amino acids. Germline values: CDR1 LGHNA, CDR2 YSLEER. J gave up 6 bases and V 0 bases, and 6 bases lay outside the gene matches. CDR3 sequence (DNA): TGCGCCAGCAGCCAAGACGTACTAGCGTGGGATACGCAGTATTTT. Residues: CASSQDVLAWDTQYF.

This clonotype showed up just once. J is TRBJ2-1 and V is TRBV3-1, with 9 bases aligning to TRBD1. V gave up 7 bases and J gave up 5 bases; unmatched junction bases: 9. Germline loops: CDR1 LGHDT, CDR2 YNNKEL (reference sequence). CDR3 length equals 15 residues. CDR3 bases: TGTGCCAGCATCCACGGGACAGGGATCCACAATGAGCAGTTCTTC. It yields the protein CASIHGTGIHNEQFF.

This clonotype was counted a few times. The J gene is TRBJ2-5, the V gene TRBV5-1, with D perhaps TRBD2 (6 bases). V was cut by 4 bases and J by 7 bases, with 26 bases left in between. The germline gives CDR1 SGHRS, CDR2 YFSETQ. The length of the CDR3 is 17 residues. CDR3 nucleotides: TGCGCCAGCAGCCTAGGGGAAATAGCGGTGGGAGTGGTGACCCAGTACTTC. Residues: CASSLGEIAVGVVTQYF.

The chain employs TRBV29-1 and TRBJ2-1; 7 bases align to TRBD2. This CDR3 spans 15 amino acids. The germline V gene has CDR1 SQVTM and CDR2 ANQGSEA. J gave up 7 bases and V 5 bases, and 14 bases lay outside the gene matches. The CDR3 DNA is TGCAGCGTTATACCAAGCGGGGTCCTTGGGAATGAGCAGTTCTTC. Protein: CSVIPSGVLGNEQFF.

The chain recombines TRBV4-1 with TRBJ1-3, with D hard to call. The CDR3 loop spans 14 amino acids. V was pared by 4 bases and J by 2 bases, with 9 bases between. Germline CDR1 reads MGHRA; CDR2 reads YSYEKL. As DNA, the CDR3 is TGCGCCAGCAGCCCTGTAGGCCCTGGAAACACCATATATTTT. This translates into CASSPVGPGNTIYF.

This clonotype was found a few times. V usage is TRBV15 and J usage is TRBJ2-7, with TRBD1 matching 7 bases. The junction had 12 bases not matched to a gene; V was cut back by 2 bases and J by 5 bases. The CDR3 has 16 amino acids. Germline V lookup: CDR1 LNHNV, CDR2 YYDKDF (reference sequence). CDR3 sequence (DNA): TGTGCCACCAGCAGAACCCGGGACAGCGATCCGGACGAGCAGTACTTC. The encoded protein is CATSRTRDSDPDEQYF.

The CDR3 DNA sequence: TGTGCCAGCAGTTTATTCGGCACTGAAGCTTTCTTT. Encoded protein: CASSLFGTEAFF. The genes are TRBV28 and TRBJ1-1; D is unresolved. This CDR3 region has 12 residues. V was trimmed by 1 base and J by 4 bases, leaving 4 bases between them. Germline V gene sequence: CDR1 MDHEN, CDR2 SYDVKM.

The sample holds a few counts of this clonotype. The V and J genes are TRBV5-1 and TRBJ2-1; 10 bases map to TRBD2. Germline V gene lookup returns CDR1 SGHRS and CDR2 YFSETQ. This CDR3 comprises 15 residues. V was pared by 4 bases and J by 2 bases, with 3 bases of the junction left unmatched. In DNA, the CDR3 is TGCGCCAGCAGCCTGAGCGGGAGGGCCTACAATGAGCAGTTCTTC. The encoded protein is CASSLSGRAYNEQFF.

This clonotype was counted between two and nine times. This CDR3 is CASSLRGRGQNTGELFF. DNA for the CDR3: TGTGCCAGCAGCCTAAGGGGCCGGGGCCAGAACACCGGGGAGCTGTTTTTT. The chain carries TRBV3-1 and TRBJ2-2, with D perhaps being TRBD1 or TRBD2 (5 bases each). Germline CDR1 is LGHDT and CDR2 is YNNKEL (reference sequence). The CDR3 sequence is 17 residues long. The V end lost 4 bases, the J end lost 1 base, and 16 bases lay between the germline ends.

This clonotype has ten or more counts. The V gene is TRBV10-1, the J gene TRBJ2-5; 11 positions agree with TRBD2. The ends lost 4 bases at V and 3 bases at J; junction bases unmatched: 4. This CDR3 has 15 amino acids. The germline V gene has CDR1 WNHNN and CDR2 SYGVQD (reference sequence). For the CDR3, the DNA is TGCGCCAGCAGTGCCGGGACTAGCGGAAAAGAGACCCAGTACTTC. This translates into CASSAGTSGKETQYF.

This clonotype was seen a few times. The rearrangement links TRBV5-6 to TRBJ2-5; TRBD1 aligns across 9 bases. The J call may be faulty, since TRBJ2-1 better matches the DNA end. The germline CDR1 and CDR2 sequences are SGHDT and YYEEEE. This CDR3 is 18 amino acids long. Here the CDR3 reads CASSSPGQGNHWDSEQFF. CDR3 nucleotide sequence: TGTGCCAGCAGCAGCCCGGGACAGGGAAACCATTGGGACTCTGAGCAGTTCTTC.

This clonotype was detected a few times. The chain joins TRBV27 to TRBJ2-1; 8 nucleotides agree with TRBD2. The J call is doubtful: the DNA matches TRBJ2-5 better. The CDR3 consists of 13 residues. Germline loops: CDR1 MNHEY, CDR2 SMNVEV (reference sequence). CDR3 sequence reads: CASKPGGSETQYF. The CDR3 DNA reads TGTGCCAGCAAACCGGGGGGGTCAGAGACCCAGTACTTC.

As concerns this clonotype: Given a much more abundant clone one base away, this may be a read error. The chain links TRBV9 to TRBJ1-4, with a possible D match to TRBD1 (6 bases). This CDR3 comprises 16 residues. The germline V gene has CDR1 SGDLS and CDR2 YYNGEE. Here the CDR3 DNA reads TGTGCCAGCAGCGCTCCAGGGGTGGGGGTGAATGAAGAACTGTTTTTT. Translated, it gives CASSAPGVGVNEELFF.

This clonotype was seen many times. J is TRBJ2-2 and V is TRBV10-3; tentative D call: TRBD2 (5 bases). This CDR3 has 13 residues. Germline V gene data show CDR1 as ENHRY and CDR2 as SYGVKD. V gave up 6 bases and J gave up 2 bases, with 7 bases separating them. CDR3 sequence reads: CAIRRANTGELFF. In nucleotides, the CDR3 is TGTGCCATCAGGCGGGCTAACACCGGGGAGCTGTTTTTT.

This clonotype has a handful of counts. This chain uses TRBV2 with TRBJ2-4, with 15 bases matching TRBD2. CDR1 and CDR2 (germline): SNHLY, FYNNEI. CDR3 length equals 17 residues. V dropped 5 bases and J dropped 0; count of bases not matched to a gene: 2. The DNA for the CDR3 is TGTGCCAGCAGTAGGACTAGCGGGAGGGAAGCCAAAAACATTCAGTACTTC. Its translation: CASSRTSGREAKNIQYF.

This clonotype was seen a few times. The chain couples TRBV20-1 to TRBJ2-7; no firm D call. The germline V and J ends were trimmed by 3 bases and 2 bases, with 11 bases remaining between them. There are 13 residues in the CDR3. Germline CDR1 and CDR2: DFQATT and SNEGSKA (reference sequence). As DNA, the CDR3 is TGCAGTGCTAGTGACGGGCCGGCCTACGAGCAGTACTTC. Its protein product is CSASDGPAYEQYF.

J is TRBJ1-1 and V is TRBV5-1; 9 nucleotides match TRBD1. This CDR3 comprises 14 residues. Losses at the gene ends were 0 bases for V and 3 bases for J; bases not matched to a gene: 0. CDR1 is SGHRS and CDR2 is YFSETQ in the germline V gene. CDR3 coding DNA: TGCGCCAGCAGCTTGGACAGGGGGCACACTGAAGCTTTCTTT. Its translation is CASSLDRGHTEAFF.